The clone carrying this T cell receptor (beta chain) was found many times. Time point meaning: sample taken at primary tumor resection. Sequencing was performed on whole RNA extracted from tumor and nontumor lung tissue, or from frozen PBMC, and the material was left unsorted. This sample stems from a study of spatial heterogeneity in lung cancer. V was pared by 1 base and J by 6 bases, with 13 bases of the junction left unmatched. Per the germline V gene, CDR1 is SGHTA and CDR2 is FQGNSA. The CDR3 sequence is 19 residues long. TCRdb itself ran the 5' RACE reads through MiXCR, one entry per CDR3 protein. Of tens of thousands of distinct CDR3 sequences listed, approximately 7% are singletons.

This TCR was sampled from a male donor with early-stage non-small cell lung cancer. The chain is built from TRBV7-2 and TRBJ2-5; TRBD2 matches at 14 bases. This sample comprised PBMCs, obtained at surgery. CDR3 residues: CASSLDWGPWTSGGKTQYF. The CDR3 DNA follows: TGTGCCAGCAGCTTAGATTGGGGCCCATGGACTAGCGGGGGGAAGACCCAGTACTTC.